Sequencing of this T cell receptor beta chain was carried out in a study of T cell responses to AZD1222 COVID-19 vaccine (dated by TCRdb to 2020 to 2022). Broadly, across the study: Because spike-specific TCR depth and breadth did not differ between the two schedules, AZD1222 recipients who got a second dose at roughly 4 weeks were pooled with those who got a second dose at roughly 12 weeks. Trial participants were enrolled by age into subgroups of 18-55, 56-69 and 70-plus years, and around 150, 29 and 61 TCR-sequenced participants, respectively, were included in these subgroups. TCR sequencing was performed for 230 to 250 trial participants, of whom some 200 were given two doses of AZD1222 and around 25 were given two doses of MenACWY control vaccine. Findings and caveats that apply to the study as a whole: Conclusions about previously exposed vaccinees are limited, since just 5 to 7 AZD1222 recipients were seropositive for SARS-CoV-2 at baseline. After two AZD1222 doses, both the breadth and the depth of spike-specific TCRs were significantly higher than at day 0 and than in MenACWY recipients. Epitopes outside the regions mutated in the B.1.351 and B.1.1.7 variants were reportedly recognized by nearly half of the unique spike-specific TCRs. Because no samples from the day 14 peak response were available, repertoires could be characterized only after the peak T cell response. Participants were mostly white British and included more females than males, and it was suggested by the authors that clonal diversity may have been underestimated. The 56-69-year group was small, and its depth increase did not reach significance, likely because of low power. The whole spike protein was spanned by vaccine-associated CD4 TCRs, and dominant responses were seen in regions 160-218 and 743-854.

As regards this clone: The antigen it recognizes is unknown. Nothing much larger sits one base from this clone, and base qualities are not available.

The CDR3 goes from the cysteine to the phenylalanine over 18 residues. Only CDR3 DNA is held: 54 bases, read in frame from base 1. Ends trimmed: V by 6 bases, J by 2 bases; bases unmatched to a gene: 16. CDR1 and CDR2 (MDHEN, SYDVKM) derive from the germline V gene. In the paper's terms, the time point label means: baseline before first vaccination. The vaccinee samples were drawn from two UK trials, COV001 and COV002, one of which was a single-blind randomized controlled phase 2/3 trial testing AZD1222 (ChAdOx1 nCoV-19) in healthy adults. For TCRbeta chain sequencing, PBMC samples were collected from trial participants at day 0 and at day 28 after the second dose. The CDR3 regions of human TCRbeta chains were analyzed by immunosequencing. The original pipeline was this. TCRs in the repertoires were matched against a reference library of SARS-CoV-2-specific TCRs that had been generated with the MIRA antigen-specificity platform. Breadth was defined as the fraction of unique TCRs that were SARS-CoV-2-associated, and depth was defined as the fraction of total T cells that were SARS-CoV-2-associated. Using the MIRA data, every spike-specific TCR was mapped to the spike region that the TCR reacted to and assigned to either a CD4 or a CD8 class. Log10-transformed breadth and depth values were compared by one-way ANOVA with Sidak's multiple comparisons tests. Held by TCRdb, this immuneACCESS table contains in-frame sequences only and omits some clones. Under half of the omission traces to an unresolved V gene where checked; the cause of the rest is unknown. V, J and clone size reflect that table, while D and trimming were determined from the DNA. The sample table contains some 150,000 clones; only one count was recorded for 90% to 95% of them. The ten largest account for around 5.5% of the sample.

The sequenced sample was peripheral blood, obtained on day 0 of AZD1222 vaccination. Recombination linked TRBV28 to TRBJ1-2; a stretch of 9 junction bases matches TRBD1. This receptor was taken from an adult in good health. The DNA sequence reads TGTGCCAGCAGAAGGATACAGGGGGCGCAGAATGAGAACTATGGCTACACCTTC. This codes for CASRRIQGAQNENYGYTF.